A selection of T cell receptor beta chains follows, all from one sample in a study of CD8+CD57+ T cells in acquired aplastic anemia. MiXCR, applied by TCRdb to the reads, yields one record per CDR3 protein. The table shows over 150,000 distinct CDR3 sequences, with about 48% occurring only once. The sample taken for sequencing was sorted CD4+, CD8+, or CD8+CD57+ T cells (not recorded which) from PBMCs. The receptors stem from a human donor with aplastic anemia. Each CDR3 is given with its conserved first and last residue. The D gene is left open where the match is weak. Rows give clone size only sometimes, using once, few, many, or a class for an expanded clone.

d_gene: .
j_gene: TRBJ2-7
abundance: once
len: 14
v_gene: TRBV7-2
CDR3aa: CASSPWDTAYEQYF
CDR3nt: TGTGCCAGCAGCCCCTGGGACACAGCCTACGAGCAGTACTTC

d_gene: .
j_gene: TRBJ2-2
abundance: .
len: 16
v_gene: TRBV11-1
CDR3aa: CASSSSPSERFGELFF
CDR3nt: TGTGCCAGCAGCTCCTCCCCTAGCGAGCGCTTCGGGGAGCTGTTTTTT

d_gene: .
j_gene: TRBJ1-3
abundance: .
len: 14
v_gene: TRBV10-3
CDR3aa: CATSGGGPGNTIYF
CDR3nt: TGTGCCACCTCCGGGGGGGGCCCTGGAAACACCATATATTTT

d_gene: TRBD1
j_gene: TRBJ1-2
abundance: .
len: 13
v_gene: TRBV7-9
CDR3aa: CASRDRGHYGYTF
CDR3nt: TGTGCCAGCCGGGACAGGGGTCACTATGGCTACACCTTC

d_gene: TRBD1
j_gene: TRBJ1-2
abundance: .
len: 14
v_gene: TRBV10-3
CDR3aa: CAISDGTGPLGYTF
CDR3nt: TGTGCCATCAGTGACGGGACAGGGCCCTTAGGCTACACCTTC

d_gene: .
j_gene: TRBJ2-2
abundance: .
len: 17
v_gene: TRBV7-8
CDR3aa: CASSLGTQASNTGELFF
CDR3nt: TGTGCCAGCAGCTTAGGCACCCAGGCTTCGAACACCGGGGAGCTGTTTTTT

d_gene: .
j_gene: TRBJ2-6
abundance: many
len: 14
v_gene: TRBV7-9
CDR3aa: CASRNLGGANVLTF
CDR3nt: TGTGCCAGCAGGAACTTAGGTGGGGCCAACGTCCTGACTTTC

d_gene: .
j_gene: TRBJ2-3
abundance: many
len: 15
v_gene: TRBV11-2
CDR3aa: CASSLERVETDTQYF
CDR3nt: TGTGCCAGCAGCTTAGAGAGGGTCGAAACAGATACGCAGTATTTT

d_gene: .
j_gene: TRBJ2-5
abundance: .
len: 16
v_gene: TRBV27
CDR3aa: CASSDGPTDLQETQYF
CDR3nt: TGTGCCAGCAGTGACGGCCCTACGGACCTCCAAGAGACCCAGTACTTC

d_gene: .
j_gene: TRBJ1-2
abundance: .
len: 14
v_gene: TRBV19
CDR3aa: CASSTQGVISGYTF
CDR3nt: TGTGCCAGTAGTACACAGGGCGTCATTTCGGGCTACACCTTC

d_gene: .
j_gene: TRBJ1-1
abundance: many
len: 11
v_gene: TRBV19
CDR3aa: CASSKGTEAFF
CDR3nt: TGTGCCAGTAGTAAGGGGACTGAAGCTTTCTTT

d_gene: .
j_gene: TRBJ2-7
abundance: .
len: 13
v_gene: TRBV6-2/TRBV6-3
CDR3aa: CASSYIRYPEQYF
CDR3nt: TGTGCCAGCAGTTACATCCGTTATCCCGAGCAGTACTTC

d_gene: TRBD2
j_gene: TRBJ2-1
abundance: many
len: 14
v_gene: TRBV12-3/TRBV12-4
CDR3aa: CASSPVAGEDEQFF
CDR3nt: TGTGCCAGCAGTCCCGTGGCGGGGGAGGATGAGCAGTTCTTC

d_gene: .
j_gene: TRBJ1-5
abundance: .
len: 13
v_gene: TRBV2
CDR3aa: CASNSESNQPQHF
CDR3nt: TGTGCCAGCAATTCGGAAAGCAATCAGCCCCAGCATTTT

d_gene: .
j_gene: TRBJ2-7
abundance: .
len: 14
v_gene: TRBV10-2
CDR3aa: CASSGGQYSYEQYF
CDR3nt: TGCGCCAGCAGTGGTGGACAGTACTCCTACGAGCAGTACTTC

d_gene: TRBD1
j_gene: TRBJ1-2
abundance: many
len: 13
v_gene: TRBV4-3
CDR3aa: CASSQQTGAGYTF
CDR3nt: TGCGCCAGCAGCCAACAAACAGGGGCTGGCTACACCTTC

d_gene: TRBD2
j_gene: TRBJ2-1
abundance: once
len: 16
v_gene: TRBV11-1
CDR3aa: CASSLALTSGRNEQFF
CDR3nt: TGTGCCAGCAGCTTAGCGCTGACTAGCGGGAGGAATGAGCAGTTCTTC

d_gene: .
j_gene: TRBJ1-1
abundance: .
len: 14
v_gene: TRBV7-2
CDR3aa: CASSLARGVTEAFF
CDR3nt: TGTGCCAGCAGCTTAGCTAGGGGTGTAACTGAAGCTTTCTTT

d_gene: .
j_gene: TRBJ2-7
abundance: .
len: 13
v_gene: TRBV24-1
CDR3aa: CATSDQHTSKQYF
CDR3nt: TGTGCCACCAGTGACCAGCACACTAGCAAGCAGTACTTC

d_gene: .
j_gene: TRBJ2-1
abundance: many
len: 14
v_gene: TRBV20-1
CDR3aa: CSASLGGPGNEQFF
CDR3nt: TGCAGTGCTAGCTTGGGGGGGCCGGGGAATGAGCAGTTCTTC

d_gene: .
j_gene: TRBJ2-3
abundance: few
len: 12
v_gene: TRBV10-3
CDR3aa: CAISGLQDTQYF
CDR3nt: TGTGCCATCAGTGGCCTCCAAGATACGCAGTATTTT

d_gene: .
j_gene: TRBJ2-1
abundance: .
len: 13
v_gene: TRBV10-2
CDR3aa: CASKDRSDNEQFF
CDR3nt: TGCGCCAGCAAAGACAGGTCGGACAATGAGCAGTTCTTC

d_gene: .
j_gene: TRBJ2-5
abundance: once
len: 11
v_gene: TRBV2
CDR3aa: CASGVDWDLVF
CDR3nt: TGTGCCAGCGGGGTTGACTGGGATCTAGTATTC

d_gene: .
j_gene: TRBJ2-1
abundance: many
len: 14
v_gene: TRBV20-1
CDR3aa: CSASLRGPGNEQFF
CDR3nt: TGCAGTGCTAGTTTGCGGGGCCCCGGCAATGAGCAGTTCTTC

d_gene: .
j_gene: TRBJ1-6
abundance: .
len: 15
v_gene: TRBV7-9
CDR3aa: CASSLGGSVNSPLHF
CDR3nt: TGTGCCAGCAGCTTAGGCGGCAGCGTCAACTCACCCCTCCACTTT

d_gene: TRBD2
j_gene: TRBJ2-1
abundance: .
len: 15
v_gene: TRBV10-3
CDR3aa: CAISAPSGTYNEQFF
CDR3nt: TGTGCCATCAGTGCCCCTAGCGGAACCTACAATGAGCAGTTCTTC

d_gene: .
j_gene: TRBJ1-2
abundance: few
len: 16
v_gene: TRBV25-1
CDR3aa: CASSEEEWGTNYGYTF
CDR3nt: TGTGCCAGCAGTGAAGAAGAGTGGGGAACCAACTATGGCTACACCTTC

d_gene: .
j_gene: TRBJ2-7
abundance: few
len: 11
v_gene: TRBV29-1
CDR3aa: CSVEVRGEQYF
CDR3nt: TGCAGCGTTGAGGTCAGGGGAGAACAGTACTTC

d_gene: TRBD2
j_gene: TRBJ2-7
abundance: .
len: 15
v_gene: TRBV20-1
CDR3aa: CSARGTSGTPYEQYF
CDR3nt: TGCAGTGCTAGAGGTACTAGCGGCACCCCCTACGAGCAGTACTTC